This T cell receptor beta chain was captured in a study of cytomegalovirus exposure and HLA in healthy donors. Overall study results and limits: The classifier, whose performance was assessed in both the original and validation cohorts, reportedly diagnosed cytomegalovirus status with high specificity and sensitivity.

There are a few counts of this clone. Its antigen is as yet unknown. CDR1 and CDR2 from the germline V gene are SGHNT and YYREEE (reference sequence). Unmatched junction bases numbered 3, after V lost 2 bases and J lost 0 bases. This CDR3 comprises 15 residues. PCR primers comprised 60 Vbeta and 13 Jbeta primers. Profiling relied on immunoSEQ multiplex PCR, and the TCRdb table lists in-frame clones only, not all of them. The sample consists of roughly 200,000 clones, around 77% of them appearing once. Sequenced: PBMCs. J is TRBJ1-1 and V is TRBV5-4, with 8 bases identical to TRBD1. The sequence was collected from a man younger than 40 in good health and CMV-seronegative. CDR3 in amino acids: CASSFGTGLNTEAFF. The CDR3 DNA reads TGTGCCAGCAGCTTCGGGACAGGCTTGAACACTGAAGCTTTCTTT.